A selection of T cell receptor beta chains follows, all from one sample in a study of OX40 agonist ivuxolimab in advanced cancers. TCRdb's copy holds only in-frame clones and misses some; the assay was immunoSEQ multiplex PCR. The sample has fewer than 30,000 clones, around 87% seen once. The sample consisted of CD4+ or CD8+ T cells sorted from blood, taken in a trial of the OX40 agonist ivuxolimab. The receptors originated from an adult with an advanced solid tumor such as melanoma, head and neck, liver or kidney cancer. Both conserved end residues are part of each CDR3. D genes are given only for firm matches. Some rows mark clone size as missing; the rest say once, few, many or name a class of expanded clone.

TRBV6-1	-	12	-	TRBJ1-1	CASGRMNTEAFF	TGTGCCAGCGGGCGGATGAACACTGAAGCTTTCTTT
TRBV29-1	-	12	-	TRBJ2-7	CSVEVSSYEQYF	TGCAGCGTTGAAGTAAGCTCCTACGAGCAGTACTTC
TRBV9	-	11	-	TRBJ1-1	CASRENTEAFF	TGTGCCAGCAGGGAAAACACTGAAGCTTTCTTT
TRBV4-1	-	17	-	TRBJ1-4	CASSHLIRQAVGEKLFF	TGCGCCAGCAGCCATCTTATACGACAGGCTGTGGGAGAAAAACTGTTTTTT
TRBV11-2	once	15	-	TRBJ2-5	CASSSWGADQETQYF	TGTGCCAGCAGCTCCTGGGGGGCGGACCAAGAGACCCAGTACTTC
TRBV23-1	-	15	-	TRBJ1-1	CASTIPDRTSTEAFF	TGCGCCAGCACCATCCCCGACAGGACCTCGACTGAAGCTTTCTTT
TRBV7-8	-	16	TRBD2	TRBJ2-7	CASSRTSGGIRYEQYF	TGTGCCAGCAGCCGGACTAGCGGGGGGATCCGCTACGAGCAGTACTTC
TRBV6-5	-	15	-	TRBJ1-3	CASSYDPSRGNTIYF	TGTGCCAGCAGTTATGATCCTTCGAGAGGAAACACCATATATTTT
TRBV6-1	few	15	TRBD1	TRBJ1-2	CASRVGQGPNYGYTF	TGTGCCAGCAGGGTGGGACAGGGGCCGAACTATGGCTACACCTTC
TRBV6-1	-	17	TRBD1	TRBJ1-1	CASSGLKYRDRGSEAFF	TGTGCCAGCAGTGGCTTAAAGTACCGGGACAGGGGCTCCGAAGCTTTCTTT
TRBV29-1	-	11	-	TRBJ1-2	CSVAGLEGYTF	TGCAGCGTTGCAGGACTGGAGGGCTACACCTTC
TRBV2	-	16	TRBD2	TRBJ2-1	CASSEWPSGSYNEQFF	TGTGCCAGCAGTGAATGGCCTAGCGGCTCCTACAATGAGCAGTTCTTC
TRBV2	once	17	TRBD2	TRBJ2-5	CASSELLAGGPRETQYF	TGTGCCAGCAGTGAATTACTAGCGGGGGGCCCAAGAGAGACCCAGTACTTC
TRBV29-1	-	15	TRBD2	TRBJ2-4	CSVEGAGGDWNIQYF	TGCAGCGTTGAAGGGGCGGGGGGAGATTGGAACATTCAGTACTTC
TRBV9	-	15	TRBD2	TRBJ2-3	CASSDSGASTDTQYF	TGTGCCAGCAGCGATAGCGGGGCTAGCACAGATACGCAGTATTTT
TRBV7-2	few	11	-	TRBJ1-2	CASSFAGGYTF	TGTGCCAGCAGCTTCGCCGGGGGCTACACCTTC
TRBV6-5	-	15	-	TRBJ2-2	CASRRSGSNTGELFF	TGTGCCAGCAGACGGAGCGGATCGAACACCGGGGAGCTGTTTTTT
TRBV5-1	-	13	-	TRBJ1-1	CASSLAGNAEAFF	TGCGCCAGCAGCTTGGCCGGGAATGCTGAAGCTTTCTTT
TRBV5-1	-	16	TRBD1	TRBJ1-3	CASSLEGQGSGNTIYF	TGCGCCAGCAGCTTAGAGGGACAGGGCTCTGGAAACACCATATATTTT
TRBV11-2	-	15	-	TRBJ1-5	CASSLEWRINQPQHF	TGTGCCAGCAGCTTAGAGTGGCGGATTAATCAGCCCCAGCATTTT
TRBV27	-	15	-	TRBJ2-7	CASSLVLGAGDEQYF	TGTGCCAGCAGTTTAGTTTTGGGGGCTGGCGACGAGCAGTACTTC
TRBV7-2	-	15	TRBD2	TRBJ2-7	CASSWVAGADYEQYF	TGTGCCAGCAGCTGGGTAGCGGGAGCGGACTACGAGCAGTACTTC
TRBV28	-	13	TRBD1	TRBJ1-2	CASSFWTGAGYTF	TGTGCCAGCAGTTTTTGGACAGGGGCTGGCTACACCTTC
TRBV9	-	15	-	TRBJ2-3	CASSVGGVSTDTQYF	TGTGCCAGCAGCGTGGGTGGGGTTAGCACAGATACGCAGTATTTT
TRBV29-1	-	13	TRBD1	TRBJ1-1	CSVRDRGNTEAFF	TGCAGCGTCCGGGACAGGGGGAACACTGAAGCTTTCTTT
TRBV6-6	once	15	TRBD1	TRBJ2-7	CASSNPRDRGYEQYF	TGTGCCAGCAGCAACCCCCGGGACAGGGGATACGAGCAGTACTTC
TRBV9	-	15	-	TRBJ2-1	CASSVRSGTYNEQFF	TGTGCCAGCAGCGTAAGGAGCGGAACCTACAATGAGCAGTTCTTC
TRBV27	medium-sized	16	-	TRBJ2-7	CASIYSSGTGVYEQYF	TGTGCCAGCATTTACTCTAGCGGGACAGGGGTCTACGAGCAGTACTTC
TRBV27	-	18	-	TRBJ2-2	CASSLSPFLGLNTGELFF	TGTGCCAGCAGTTTATCTCCTTTTTTGGGACTGAACACCGGGGAGCTGTTTTTT
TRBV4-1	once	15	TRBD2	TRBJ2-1	CASSHSGSLDNEQFF	TGCGCCAGCAGCCATAGCGGGAGCCTCGACAATGAGCAGTTCTTC
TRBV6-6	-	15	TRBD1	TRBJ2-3	CASSFRQGAEDTQYF	TGTGCCAGCAGTTTCCGACAGGGGGCTGAGGATACGCAGTATTTT
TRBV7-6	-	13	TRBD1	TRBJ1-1	CASSWDRETEAFF	TGTGCCAGCAGCTGGGACAGGGAAACTGAAGCTTTCTTT